Following are 28 T cell receptor beta chains from one sample sequenced in a study of technical replicates of blood from a handful of donors. Generated by immunoSEQ multiplex PCR, the TCRdb table keeps only in-frame clones and is missing some. The sample lists 95,000 to 100,000 clones; approximately 94% were seen once. Sequenced: T cells isolated from PBMCs. These receptor sequences come from a human donor in good health.

The chain is built from TRBV7-2 and TRBJ1-5, with D perhaps matching TRBD1 (5 bases). The V end lost 2 bases, the J end lost 6 bases, and 11 bases lay between the germline ends. Germline V gene sequence: CDR1 SGHTA, CDR2 FQGNSA. The CDR3 length is 14 residues. CDR3: CASSLTQGSQPQHF. As DNA, the CDR3 is TGTGCCAGCAGCTTAACCCAGGGTAGTCAGCCCCAGCATTTT.

The chain has TRBV9 and TRBJ1-2; D uncertain. In germline, CDR1 is SGDLS, CDR2 YYNGEE. V lost 4 bases and J 4 bases, leaving 17 bases between the germline ends. This CDR3 region has 15 residues. The CDR3 DNA follows: TGTGCCAGCAGCCCCTCAGTAAACCCCATCTATGGCTACACCTTC. The encoded protein is CASSPSVNPIYGYTF.

This clone appeared once. The chain combines TRBV6-5 with TRBJ2-5, with D perhaps TRBD1 (5 bases). The CDR3 runs to 12 residues. V was pared by 6 bases and J by 2 bases, with 7 bases between. Per the germline V gene, CDR1 is MNHEY and CDR2 is SVGAGI. DNA for the CDR3: TGTGCCAGCAGGGGGCCACAAGAGACCCAGTACTTC. This translates into CASRGPQETQYF.

The chain carries TRBV28 and TRBJ2-1; 7 nucleotides match TRBD2. The CDR3 runs to 18 residues. The germline gives CDR1 MDHEN, CDR2 SYDVKM. With V trimmed by 3 bases and J by 4 bases, 15 bases remained unmatched. CDR3 region: CASSFPRFGRTLYNEQFF. CDR3 nucleotide sequence: TGTGCCAGCAGTTTCCCCCGATTCGGGAGGACCCTTTACAATGAGCAGTTCTTC.

This rearrangement joins TRBV5-6 to TRBJ2-4; 7 bases are a match to TRBD2. The V gene's germline CDR1 is SGHDT and CDR2 YYEEEE. J gave up 7 bases and V 2 bases, and 6 bases lay outside the gene matches. The CDR3 has 14 amino acids. The CDR3 protein is CASSLGGRGNIQYF. The CDR3 DNA reads as TGTGCCAGCAGCTTAGGCGGGAGAGGGAACATTCAGTACTTC. The whole variable domain, remainder taken from reference TRBV5-6 and TRBJ2-4, is DAGVTQSPTHLIKTRGQQVTLRCSPKSGHDTVSWYQQALGQGPQFIFQYYEEEERQRGNFPDRFSGHQFPNYSSELNVNALLLGDSALYLCASSLGGRGNIQYFGAGTRLSVL.

This sequence joins TRBV19 and TRBJ2-2; no reliable D call. The better agreement between TRBJ1-3 and the DNA end casts doubt on the J call. This CDR3 comprises 14 residues. The V gene's germline CDR1 is LNHDA and CDR2 SQIVND (reference sequence). CDR3 DNA: TGTGCCAGTAGTATTGCAGGTTTCGGAAACACCATATATTTT. Its translation is CASSIAGFGNTIYF.

The chain carries TRBV28 and TRBJ1-1, with D perhaps TRBD1 (5 bases). V lost 8 bases, J lost 3 bases, and 10 bases lay in between. The length of the CDR3 is 12 residues. Germline assignment: CDR1 MDHEN and CDR2 SYDVKM. The DNA of the CDR3 is TGTGCCAGCCTCGACAGTTACACTGAAGCTTTCTTT. Its translation: CASLDSYTEAFF.

This sequence joins TRBV11-2 and TRBJ2-4; tentative D call: TRBD2 (6 bases). The CDR3 sequence is 12 residues long. Germline V gene sequence: CDR1 SGHAT, CDR2 FQNNGV. V dropped 7 bases and J dropped 5 bases, with 9 bases sitting between them. As DNA, the CDR3 is TGTGCCAGCACGGGGGAAGAAAACATTCAGTACTTC. The encoded protein is CASTGEENIQYF.

The V gene is TRBV11-2, the J gene TRBJ2-1; possibly TRBD2 for D (6 bases). The CDR3 sequence is 13 residues long. CDR1 is SGHAT, CDR2 FQNNGV, per germline. The V end lost 5 bases, the J end lost 6 bases, and 11 bases lay between the germline ends. CDR3 amino acids: CASSRPSVNEQFF. CDR3 bases: TGTGCCAGCAGCCGACCTAGCGTCAATGAGCAGTTCTTC.

The chain uses TRBV28 and TRBJ2-7, with 7 bases lining up with TRBD1. There are 15 residues in the CDR3. V lost 5 bases, J lost 3 bases, and 10 bases stayed unmatched. The germline V gene has CDR1 MDHEN and CDR2 SYDVKM. DNA of the CDR3: TGTGCCAGCAGTCTTCCCCGACAGGGAATCTACGAGCAGTACTTC. Amino acid sequence: CASSLPRQGIYEQYF. Variable domain in full (rest from reference TRBV28 and TRBJ2-7): DVKVTQSSRYLVKRTGEKVFLECVQDMDHENMFWYRQDPGLGLRLIYFSYDVKMKEKGDIPEGYSVSREKKERFSLILESASTNQTSMYLCASSLPRQGIYEQYFGPGTRLTVT.

J is TRBJ2-2 and V is TRBV10-3, with 9 positions matching TRBD1. Germline V lookup: CDR1 ENHRY, CDR2 SYGVKD. The CDR3 has 15 amino acids. After removal of 8 bases from V and 6 bases from J, the junction contained 10 bases not matched to a gene. The DNA of the CDR3 is TGTGCCATCGCACAGGGGGCGATTGTCGCCGGGGAGCTGTTTTTT. It encodes CAIAQGAIVAGELFF.

The rearrangement uses TRBV5-6 and TRBJ2-7, with D possibly TRBD2 on 5 matching bases. The germline V and J ends were trimmed by 0 bases and 4 bases, with 11 bases remaining between them. The CDR3 covers 14 residues. The germline gives CDR1 SGHDT, CDR2 YYEEEE. CDR3 DNA sequence: TGTGCCAGCAGCTTGGGAGCGGCCAGATACGAGCAGTACTTC. Protein: CASSLGAARYEQYF.

This sequence joins TRBV5-1 and TRBJ2-1, with D perhaps matching TRBD1 (5 bases). V gave up 0 bases and J gave up 2 bases, with 15 bases separating them. CDR3 size: 17 residues. CDR1 and CDR2 from the germline V gene are SGHRS and YFSETQ. CDR3 sequence: CASSLGWTSLPYNEQFF. CDR3 DNA: TGCGCCAGCAGCTTGGGATGGACAAGCCTTCCCTACAATGAGCAGTTCTTC.

The chain is built from TRBV4-1 and TRBJ2-1; D ambiguous. Germline CDR1 reads MGHRA; CDR2 reads YSYEKL. The V end was cut by 1 base, the J end by 12 bases, with 13 bases between. The CDR3 covers 13 residues. The CDR3 nucleotides are TGCGCCAGCAGCCAAGTCTCTGAATCGGGGCAGTTCTTC. This encodes CASSQVSESGQFF.

The chain is built from TRBV7-6 and TRBJ2-1; D might be TRBD2 (5 bases). Germline CDR1 and CDR2: SGHVS and FNYEAQ. The CDR3 consists of 15 residues. V dropped 4 bases and J dropped 5 bases, with 15 bases sitting between them. In DNA form, the CDR3 reads TGTGCCAGCAGCTCGAAGCGGAGTGGGCACAATGAGCAGTTCTTC. Protein sequence: CASSSKRSGHNEQFF.

The rearrangement joins TRBV29-1 to TRBJ2-7, with 7 bases aligning to TRBD2. The CDR3 runs to 14 residues. CDR1 and CDR2 from the germline V gene are SQVTM and ANQGSEA. The trim removed 6 bases at V and 0 bases at J, leaving 8 bases unmatched. In DNA, the CDR3 is TGCAGCGTGGTACTAGCGTTTCACTCCTACGAGCAGTACTTC. Its protein product is CSVVLAFHSYEQYF.

Here the CDR3 reads CASSYGGITDTQYF. The CDR3 nucleotides are TGTGCCAGCAGTTACGGAGGGATCACAGATACGCAGTATTTT. The chain employs TRBV6-6 and TRBJ2-3; D may be TRBD2 (6 bases). The CDR3 runs to 14 residues. Germline V gene lookup returns CDR1 MNHNY and CDR2 SVGAGI (reference sequence). The V end lost 2 bases, the J end lost 2 bases, and 8 bases lay between the germline ends.

The chain recombines TRBV29-1 with TRBJ2-7; D not resolved. Trimming took off 5 bases at V and 4 bases at J, with 6 bases between the two ends. The CDR3 has 10 amino acids. Germline V gene data show CDR1 as SQVTM and CDR2 as ANQGSEA. The CDR3, as DNA: TGCAGCGTTATCCAATACGAGCAGTACTTC. Its translation: CSVIQYEQYF.

The sample holds a few counts of this clone. V and J are TRBV18 and TRBJ2-1; 8 bases are shared with TRBD2. Germline V gene data show CDR1 as KGHSH and CDR2 as LQKENI. V lost 1 base to trimming and J lost 9 bases; unmatched junction nucleotides: 5. CDR3 size: 14 residues. The CDR3 spells CASSPLAGRGEQFF. CDR3 DNA: TGTGCCAGCTCACCACTAGCGGGGAGGGGTGAGCAGTTCTTC.

V and J are TRBV6-5 and TRBJ2-1, with D possibly matching TRBD1 (6 bases). Trimming removed 3 bases at V and 6 bases at J, with 18 bases between. This CDR3 is built from 16 residues. The germline V gene encodes CDR1 MNHEY and CDR2 SVGAGI. The DNA of the CDR3 is TGTGCCAGCAGTTATGGCCAACAGGGCTTTCCCAATGAGCAGTTCTTC. Its protein product is CASSYGQQGFPNEQFF.

This chain connects TRBV28 to TRBJ2-5; TRBD2 agrees at 7 bases. CDR1 and CDR2 from the germline V gene are MDHEN and SYDVKM. Losses at the gene ends were 9 bases for V and 1 base for J; bases not matched to a gene: 2. CDR3 length equals 12 residues. CDR3: CASGGGQETQYF. CDR3 DNA sequence: TGTGCCAGTGGGGGGGGCCAAGAGACCCAGTACTTC.

The V call is TRBV5-4, the J call TRBJ2-1; 14 nucleotides agree with TRBD2. The junction had 6 bases not matched to a gene; V was cut back by 0 bases and J by 7 bases. CDR1 SGHNT and CDR2 YYREEE come from the germline V gene (reference sequence). The CDR3 totals 17 residues. The CDR3 DNA sequence: TGTGCCAGCAGCTTGGAGGTTGGGACTAGCGGGAGAAATGAGCAGTTCTTC. Amino acid sequence: CASSLEVGTSGRNEQFF.

The CDR3 loop is CASSTRQGGNYGYTF. The CDR3 DNA reads as TGTGCCAGCAGTACAAGACAGGGGGGTAACTATGGCTACACCTTC. The chain has TRBV27 and TRBJ1-2, with 9 bases matching TRBD1. CDR1 and CDR2 from the germline V gene are MNHEY and SMNVEV (reference sequence). The junction had 5 bases not matched to a gene; V was cut back by 5 bases and J by 1 base. The CDR3 loop spans 15 amino acids.

The chain links TRBV30 to TRBJ2-3; D is ambiguous. CDR3 size: 13 residues. Germline CDR1 is GTSNPN and CDR2 is SVGIG (reference sequence). V gave up 3 bases and J gave up 4 bases, with 11 bases separating them. The CDR3 DNA reads as TGTGCCTGGAGAGGCGAGGCTGCAGATACGCAGTATTTT. Amino acids: CAWRGEAADTQYF.

The V gene is TRBV28, the J gene TRBJ2-2; D perhaps matches TRBD1 (5 bases). Trimming removed 10 bases at V and 1 base at J, with 10 bases between. Germline assignment: CDR1 MDHEN and CDR2 SYDVKM. CDR3 length equals 13 residues. The CDR3 region has the DNA TGTGCCATCCAGACAGTGAACACCGGGGAGCTGTTTTTT. Translated: CAIQTVNTGELFF.

This chain connects TRBV30 to TRBJ1-1; D gene uncertain. The V and J ends lost 2 bases and 7 bases respectively, with 8 bases between them. The V gene's germline CDR1 is GTSNPN and CDR2 SVGIG (reference sequence). This CDR3 comprises 11 residues. The DNA for the CDR3 is TGTGCCTGGAGTCCGCAACTTGAAGCTTTCTTT. This translates into CAWSPQLEAFF.

This chain joins TRBV10-1 and TRBJ1-2; TRBD1 agrees at 11 bases. The CDR3 extends over 18 amino acids. CDR1 and CDR2 from the germline V gene are WNHNN and SYGVQD (reference sequence). V lost 6 bases and J lost 2; bases outside the gene matches: 14. CDR3 coding DNA: TGCGCCAGCAGGGACGAAGGGACAGGGGGACTGGAGAACTATGGCTACACCTTC. Its protein product is CASRDEGTGGLENYGYTF.

The V gene is TRBV7-9, the J gene TRBJ1-1; D is undetermined. Germline-derived CDR1 and CDR2 are SEHNR and FQNEAQ (reference sequence). Trimming left V 6 bases short and J 2 bases short, with 13 bases between. CDR3 size: 14 residues. CDR3 amino acids: CASRPGRSNTEAFF. As DNA, the CDR3 is TGTGCCAGCAGGCCAGGCCGTTCCAACACTGAAGCTTTCTTT.